This record covers a single T cell receptor beta chain. Its antigen is still unknown. This sample is part of a study of blood T cells in healthy people across ages. Whole-study findings and limits: Naive CD4+ cells and diversity were both higher in long-lived donors than in aged donors.

Deletions cut 6 bases from V and 0 bases from J, with 9 bases between. Germline V CDR1 and CDR2: MDHEN, SYDVKM. The CDR3 loop spans 13 amino acids. Donor samples were obtained from healthy Caucasian individuals from Russia, aged about 6 to 100. The total RNA that was extracted per sample amounted to at least 5.5 micrograms. PCR was performed a second time for roughly 6 to 12 cycles using a sample-barcoded 5' primer and a J-beta primer mix. TCRdb called the 5' RACE reads again in MiXCR, with one record for every CDR3 protein. The data hold around 690,000 distinct CDR3 sequences, with 45% to 65% observed a single time.

V usage is TRBV28 and J usage is TRBJ2-7, with unresolved D. The sample comprised blood. The clonotype comes from a man aged 55-75 years in good health. The CDR3 here is CASSPTLSYEQYF. DNA of the CDR3: TGTGCCAGCAGCCCGACCCTCTCCTACGAGCAGTACTTC.